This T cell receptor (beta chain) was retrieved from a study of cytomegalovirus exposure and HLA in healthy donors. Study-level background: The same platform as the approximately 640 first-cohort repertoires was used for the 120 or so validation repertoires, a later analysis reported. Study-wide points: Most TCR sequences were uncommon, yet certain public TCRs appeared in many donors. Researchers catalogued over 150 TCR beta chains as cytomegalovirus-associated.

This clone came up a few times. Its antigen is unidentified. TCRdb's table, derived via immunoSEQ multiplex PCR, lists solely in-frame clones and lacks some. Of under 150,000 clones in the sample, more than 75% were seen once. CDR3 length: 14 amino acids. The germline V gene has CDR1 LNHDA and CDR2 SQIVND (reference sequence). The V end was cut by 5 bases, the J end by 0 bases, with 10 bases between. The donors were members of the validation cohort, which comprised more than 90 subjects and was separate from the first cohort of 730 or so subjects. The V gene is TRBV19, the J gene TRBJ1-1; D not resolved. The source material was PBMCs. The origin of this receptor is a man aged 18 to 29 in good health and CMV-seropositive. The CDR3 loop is CASSLRQLNTEAFF. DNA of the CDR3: TGTGCCAGTAGTCTTCGCCAGTTGAACACTGAAGCTTTCTTT.